The T cell receptor (beta chain) described here comes from a study of T cell changes during pregnancy in multiple sclerosis. Using immunoSEQ multiplex PCR, the repertoire was profiled, and TCRdb retains in-frame clones only, with some absent. The sample lists over 9,000 clones, approximately 84% occurring once. Trimming removed 3 bases at V and 0 bases at J, with 15 bases between. Looked up from germline, CDR1 is LNHDA and CDR2 is SQIVND (reference sequence). The CDR3 extends over 16 amino acids. The clonotype comes from a female donor in good health, enrolled as a control in a pregnancy study. Here the sequenced sample was CD8+ T cells from peripheral blood mononuclear cells, taken after pregnancy. The chain recombines TRBV19 with TRBJ2-7; a possible D gene is TRBD2 (6 bases). The chain's CDR3 is CASSMSGVGSSYEQYF. The CDR3 bases are TGTGCCAGTAGTATGTCGGGCGTCGGGAGCTCCTACGAGCAGTACTTC.